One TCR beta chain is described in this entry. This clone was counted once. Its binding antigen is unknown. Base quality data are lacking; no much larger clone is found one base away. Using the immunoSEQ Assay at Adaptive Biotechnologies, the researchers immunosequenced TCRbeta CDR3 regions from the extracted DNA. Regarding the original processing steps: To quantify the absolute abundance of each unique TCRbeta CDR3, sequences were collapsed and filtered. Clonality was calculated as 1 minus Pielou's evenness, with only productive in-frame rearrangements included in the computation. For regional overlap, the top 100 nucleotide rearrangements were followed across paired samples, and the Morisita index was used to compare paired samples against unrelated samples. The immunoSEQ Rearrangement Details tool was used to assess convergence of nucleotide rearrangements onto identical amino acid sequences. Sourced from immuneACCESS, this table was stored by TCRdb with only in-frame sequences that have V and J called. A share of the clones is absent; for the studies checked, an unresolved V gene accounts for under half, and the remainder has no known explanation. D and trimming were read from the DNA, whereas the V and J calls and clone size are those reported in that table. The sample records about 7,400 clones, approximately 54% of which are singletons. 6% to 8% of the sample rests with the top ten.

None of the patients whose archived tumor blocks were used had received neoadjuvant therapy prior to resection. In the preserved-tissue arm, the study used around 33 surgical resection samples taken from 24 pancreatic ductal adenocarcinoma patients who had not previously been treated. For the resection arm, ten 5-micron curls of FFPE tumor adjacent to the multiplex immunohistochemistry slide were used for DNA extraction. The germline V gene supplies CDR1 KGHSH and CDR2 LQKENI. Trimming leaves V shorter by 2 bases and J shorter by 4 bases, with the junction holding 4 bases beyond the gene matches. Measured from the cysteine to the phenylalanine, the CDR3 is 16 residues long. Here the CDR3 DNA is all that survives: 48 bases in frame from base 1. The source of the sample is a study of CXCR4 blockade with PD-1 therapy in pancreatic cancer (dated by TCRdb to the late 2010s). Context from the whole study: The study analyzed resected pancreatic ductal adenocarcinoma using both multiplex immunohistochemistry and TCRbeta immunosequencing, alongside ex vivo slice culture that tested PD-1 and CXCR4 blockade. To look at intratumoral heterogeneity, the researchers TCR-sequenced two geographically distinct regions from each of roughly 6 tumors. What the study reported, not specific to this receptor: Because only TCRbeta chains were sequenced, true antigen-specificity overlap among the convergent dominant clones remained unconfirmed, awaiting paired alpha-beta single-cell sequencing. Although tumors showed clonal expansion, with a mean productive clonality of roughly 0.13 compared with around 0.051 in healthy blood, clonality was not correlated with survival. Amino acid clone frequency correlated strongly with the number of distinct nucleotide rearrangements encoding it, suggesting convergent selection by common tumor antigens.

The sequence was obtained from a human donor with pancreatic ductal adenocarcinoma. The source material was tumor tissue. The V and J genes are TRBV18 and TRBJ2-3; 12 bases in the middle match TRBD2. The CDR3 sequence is CASSPMPSGGADTQYF. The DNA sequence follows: TGTGCCAGCTCACCAATGCCTAGCGGGGGGGCAGATACGCAGTATTTT.